Shown below are 22 T cell receptor beta chains from a single sample sequenced in a study of multiple sclerosis patients with progressive multifocal leukoencephalopathy. This sample's time point: roughly 13 months of natalizumab therapy. Clones were sequenced by immunoSEQ multiplex PCR, and TCRdb holds only the in-frame ones, with some missing. The data contain 25,000 to 30,000 clones, 90% of them seen just once; the ten biggest clones take up under 1.5%. The source material was PBMCs, sampled from a patient treated with natalizumab. These receptors came from a human donor with multiple sclerosis.

The chain combines TRBV5-4 with TRBJ2-1; D is perhaps TRBD1 or TRBD2 (6 bases each). This CDR3 contains 16 residues. Germline V lookup: CDR1 SGHNT, CDR2 YYREEE (reference sequence). V dropped 2 bases and J dropped 5 bases, with 17 bases sitting between them. CDR3 nucleotide sequence: TGTGCCAGCAGCTTCCTTACAGGGAGGACGCACAATGAGCAGTTCTTC. Its protein is CASSFLTGRTHNEQFF.

V gene TRBV28 combines with J gene TRBJ2-1, with 8 bases lining up with TRBD2. Germline V lookup: CDR1 MDHEN, CDR2 SYDVKM. The length of the CDR3 is 16 residues. V was pared by 8 bases and J by 1 base, with 10 bases of the junction left unmatched. The CDR3 reads CASAEAGGGSYNEQFF. CDR3 DNA sequence: TGTGCCAGCGCCGAGGCCGGCGGGGGGTCCTACAATGAGCAGTTCTTC.

The rearrangement uses TRBV7-2 and TRBJ1-5; 10 bases line up with TRBD1. Germline lookup yields CDR1 SGHTA and CDR2 FQGNSA. V lost 2 bases, J lost 10 bases, and 11 bases stayed unmatched. This CDR3 has 16 amino acids. CDR3: CASSLKTGGPGEPQHF. DNA for the CDR3: TGTGCCAGCAGCTTAAAGACAGGGGGCCCCGGGGAACCCCAGCATTTT.

The rearrangement uses TRBV30 and TRBJ2-7, with D hard to call. The V and J ends lost 0 bases and 3 bases respectively, with 9 bases between them. Germline V gene data show CDR1 as GTSNPN and CDR2 as SVGIG (reference sequence). The CDR3 has 13 amino acids. The DNA of the CDR3 is TGTGCCTGGAGTGTGTCAGGCAACTACGAGCAGTACTTC. This translates into CAWSVSGNYEQYF.

The V call is TRBV28, the J call TRBJ1-1, with D maybe TRBD1 (6 bases). This CDR3 contains 15 residues. The V gene lost 4 bases and the J gene lost 3 bases, with 15 bases spanning the gap. CDR1 is MDHEN, CDR2 SYDVKM, per germline. This CDR3 is CASSSSQGWDTEAFF. The CDR3 bases are TGTGCCAGCAGTTCCTCACAGGGTTGGGACACTGAAGCTTTCTTT.

A note on this clone: The germline gene is not matched at one end of the junction; a read error may be the cause. The chain links TRBV19 to TRBJ1-1; D gene uncertain. CDR1 is LNHDA, CDR2 SQIVND, per germline (reference sequence). This CDR3 is built from 9 residues. CDR3 residues: CASSKTAFF. The CDR3 DNA follows: TGTGCCAGCAGTAAGACGGCTTTCTTT.

This clone was seen more than once but under ten times. The rearrangement links TRBV4-1 to TRBJ1-3; D not certain. Germline V gene data show CDR1 as MGHRA and CDR2 as YSYEKL. CDR3 size: 16 residues. Trimming left V 0 bases short and J 1 base short, with 10 bases between. CDR3 nucleotides: TGCGCCAGCAGCCAAGATTGGAGCAATTCTGGAAACACCATATATTTT. Amino acids: CASSQDWSNSGNTIYF.

The chain carries TRBV19 and TRBJ2-1; D is undetermined. V was pared by 0 bases and J by 6 bases, with 12 bases between. CDR1 is LNHDA, CDR2 SQIVND, per germline (reference sequence). The CDR3 totals 15 residues. CDR3 region: CASSIEGLVFNEQFF. The CDR3 DNA sequence: TGTGCCAGTAGTATAGAGGGCCTAGTTTTCAATGAGCAGTTCTTC.

A remark on this clone: An end of the junction differs from the germline gene, which may be a read error. The rearrangement uses TRBV4-3 and TRBJ1-1; 9 nucleotides align to TRBD1. The germline CDR1 and CDR2 sequences are LGHNA and YSLEER. This CDR3 has 15 amino acids. Here the CDR3 DNA reads TGCGCCAGCGGCCAAGCCGGACAGGGGACCACTGAAGCTTTCTTT. It specifies CASGQAGQGTTEAFF.

CDR3 nucleotide sequence: TGTGCCAGCAGCTTAGTAGGGAACTCCTACGAGCAGTACTTC. Protein sequence: CASSLVGNSYEQYF. This chain links TRBV7-2 with TRBJ2-5; D is undetermined. TRBJ2-7 matches the DNA end more closely, so the J call is doubtful. The germline V gene encodes CDR1 SGHTA and CDR2 FQGNSA. This CDR3 is built from 14 residues.

The chain joins TRBV27 to TRBJ2-7, with 7 bases identical to TRBD2. V gave up 0 bases and J gave up 2 bases; unmatched junction bases: 4. CDR1 is MNHEY, CDR2 SMNVEV, per germline (reference sequence). This CDR3 is built from 15 residues. DNA for the CDR3: TGTGCCAGCAGTTTATCGGCTAGCGGTCCCTACGAGCAGTACTTC. The encoded protein is CASSLSASGPYEQYF.

V is TRBV19 and J is TRBJ1-6; D is undetermined. CDR3 length: 17 amino acids. Looked up from germline, CDR1 is LNHDA and CDR2 is SQIVND (reference sequence). Trimming shortened V by 1 base and J by 0 bases, and 10 bases separated the two germline ends. CDR3 protein: CASSIANNSSYNSPLHF. For the CDR3, the DNA is TGTGCCAGTAGTATAGCGAACAACAGCTCCTATAATTCACCCCTCCACTTT.

CDR3 nucleotides: TGCAGCGTCGCAGGAAGCACAGGGCAAGATACGCAGTATTTT. It is translated as CSVAGSTGQDTQYF. V usage is TRBV29-1 and J usage is TRBJ2-3; perhaps TRBD1 as D (6 bases). Deletions cut 6 bases from V and 5 bases from J, with 18 bases between. CDR3 size: 14 residues. Germline V lookup: CDR1 SQVTM, CDR2 ANQGSEA.

The chain employs TRBV4-3 and TRBJ1-1, with D unresolved. The CDR3 runs 13 residues. V dropped 1 base and J dropped 2 bases, with 5 bases sitting between them. CDR1 is LGHNA, CDR2 YSLEER, per germline. The CDR3 loop is CASSQVTNTEAFF. DNA for the CDR3: TGCGCCAGCAGCCAAGTAACAAACACTGAAGCTTTCTTT.

The sample holds one count of this clone. The chain uses TRBV7-2 and TRBJ2-7; 12 nucleotides align to TRBD2. The V gene's germline CDR1 is SGHTA and CDR2 FQGNSA. With V trimmed by 5 bases and J by 1 base, 6 bases remained unmatched. CDR3 size: 16 residues. The CDR3 protein is CASSQLAGGLSYEQYF. CDR3 DNA sequence: TGTGCCAGCAGCCAGCTAGCGGGGGGGCTGTCCTACGAGCAGTACTTC. Filled out from reference TRBV7-2 and TRBJ2-7, the complete variable domain reads GAGVSQSPSNKVTEKGKDVELRCDPISGHTALYWYRQSLGQGLEFLIYFQGNSAPDKSGLPSDRFSAERTGGSVSTLTIQRTQQEDSAVYLCASSQLAGGLSYEQYFGPGTRLTVT.

This rearrangement joins TRBV5-1 to TRBJ2-1, with 8 bases lining up with TRBD2. J gave up 4 bases and V 2 bases, and 5 bases lay outside the gene matches. This CDR3 spans 15 amino acids. Germline CDR1 SGHRS, CDR2 YFSETQ. The CDR3: CASSFPGTSYNEQFF. CDR3 sequence (DNA): TGCGCCAGCAGCTTCCCCGGGACTAGTTACAATGAGCAGTTCTTC.

This clone was seen a few times. The J gene is TRBJ1-4, the V gene TRBV6-1; D uncertain. V was clipped by 11 bases and J by 13 bases, with 17 bases between them. The CDR3 runs 11 residues. CDR1 and CDR2 from the germline V gene are MNHNS and SASEGT. CDR3 sequence (DNA): TGTGCCCTACGAGTGGCAGAACGACTGTTTTTT. Residues: CALRVAERLFF.

This sequence joins TRBV6-1 and TRBJ2-1, with D tentatively TRBD2 (6 bases). Trimming left V 8 bases short and J 4 bases short, with 9 bases between. Germline CDR1 reads MNHNS; CDR2 reads SASEGT. CDR3 size: 12 residues. In DNA, the CDR3 is TGTGCCAGCGGGAGGAATTACAATGAGCAGTTCTTC. Protein sequence: CASGRNYNEQFF.

The genes are TRBV2 and TRBJ1-2; 8 bases are shared with TRBD1. Germline assignment: CDR1 SNHLY and CDR2 FYNNEI. V lost 7 bases and J lost 6; bases outside the gene matches: 7. This CDR3 has 13 residues. CDR3 sequence (DNA): TGTGCCAGCACCCCGGACAGGGCGGATGGCTACACCTTC. Amino acids: CASTPDRADGYTF.

The V and J genes are TRBV23-1 and TRBJ2-1; possibly TRBD2 for D (5 bases). TRBV23-1 is an ORF, and what it does is uncertain. This CDR3 has 14 amino acids. V lost 4 bases and J 4 bases, leaving 11 bases between the germline ends. CDR3 in amino acids: CASSRGPPYNEQFF. As DNA, the CDR3 is TGCGCCAGCAGTCGAGGGCCCCCATACAATGAGCAGTTCTTC.

This clone occurred once. V gene TRBV2 combines with J gene TRBJ2-3; the match to TRBD2 covers 15 bases. Germline values: CDR1 SNHLY, CDR2 FYNNEI. This CDR3 has 14 residues. Trimming removed 11 bases from V and 2 bases from J; junction bases left unmatched: 2. CDR3 DNA sequence: TGTGCCGGGACTAGCGGGGGGATCACAGATACGCAGTATTTT. It is translated as CAGTSGGITDTQYF.

The chain recombines TRBV7-2 with TRBJ1-2, with D perhaps TRBD1 (5 bases). The CDR3 length is 13 residues. V lost 5 bases and J lost 4, with 11 bases in between. Germline values: CDR1 SGHTA, CDR2 FQGNSA. The CDR3 region has the DNA TGTGCCAGCAGCCTCTCGACAGTCTATGGCTACACCTTC. It specifies CASSLSTVYGYTF.